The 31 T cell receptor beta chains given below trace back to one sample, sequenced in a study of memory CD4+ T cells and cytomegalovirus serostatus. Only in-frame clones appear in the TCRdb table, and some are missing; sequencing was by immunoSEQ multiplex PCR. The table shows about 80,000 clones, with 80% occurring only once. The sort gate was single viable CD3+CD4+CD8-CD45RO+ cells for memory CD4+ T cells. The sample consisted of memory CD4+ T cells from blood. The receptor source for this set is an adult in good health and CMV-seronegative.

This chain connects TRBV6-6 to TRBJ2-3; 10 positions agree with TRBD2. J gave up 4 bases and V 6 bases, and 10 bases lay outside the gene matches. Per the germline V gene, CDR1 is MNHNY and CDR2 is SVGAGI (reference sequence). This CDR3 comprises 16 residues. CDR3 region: CASSPILAGDADTQYF. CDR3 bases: TGTGCCAGCAGCCCAATTCTAGCGGGGGATGCAGATACGCAGTATTTT.

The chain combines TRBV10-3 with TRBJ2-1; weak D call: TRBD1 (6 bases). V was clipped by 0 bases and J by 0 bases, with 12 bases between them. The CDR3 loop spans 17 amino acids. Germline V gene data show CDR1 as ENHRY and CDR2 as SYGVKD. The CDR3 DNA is TGTGCCATCAGTGAGTCAAACAGGGCCAGCTCCTACAATGAGCAGTTCTTC. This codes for CAISESNRASSYNEQFF.

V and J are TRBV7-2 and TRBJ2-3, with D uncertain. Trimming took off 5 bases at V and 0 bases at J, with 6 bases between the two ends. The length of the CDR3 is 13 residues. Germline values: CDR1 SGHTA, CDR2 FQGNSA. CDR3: CASSQPSTDTQYF. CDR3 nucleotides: TGTGCCAGCAGCCAGCCAAGCACAGATACGCAGTATTTT.

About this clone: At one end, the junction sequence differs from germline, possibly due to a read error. The DNA for the CDR3 is TGTGCCAGCTCACCAAACTTTGAGGCCCTCTTT. It translates to CASSPNFEALF. The V and J genes are TRBV18 and TRBJ1-1, with D uncertain. CDR3 length: 11 amino acids. Germline CDR1 and CDR2: KGHSH and LQKENI.

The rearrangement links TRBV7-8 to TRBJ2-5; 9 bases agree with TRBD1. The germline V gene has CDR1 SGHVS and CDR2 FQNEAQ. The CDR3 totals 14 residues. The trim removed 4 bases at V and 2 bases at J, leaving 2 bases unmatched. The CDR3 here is CASSYRGPQETQYF. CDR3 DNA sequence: TGTGCCAGCAGCTACAGGGGGCCGCAAGAGACCCAGTACTTC.

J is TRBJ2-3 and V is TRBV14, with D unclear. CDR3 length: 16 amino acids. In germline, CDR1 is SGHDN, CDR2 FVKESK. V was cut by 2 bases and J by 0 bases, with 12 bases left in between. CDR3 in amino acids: CASSQRAFASTDTQYF. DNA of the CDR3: TGTGCCAGCAGCCAACGGGCTTTTGCTAGCACAGATACGCAGTATTTT.

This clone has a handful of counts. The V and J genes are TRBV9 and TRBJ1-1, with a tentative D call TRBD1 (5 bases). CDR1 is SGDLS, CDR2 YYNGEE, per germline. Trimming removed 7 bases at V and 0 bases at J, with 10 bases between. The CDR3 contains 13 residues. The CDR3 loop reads CASSEDMNTEAFF. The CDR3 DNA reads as TGTGCCAGCTCAGAGGACATGAACACTGAAGCTTTCTTT.

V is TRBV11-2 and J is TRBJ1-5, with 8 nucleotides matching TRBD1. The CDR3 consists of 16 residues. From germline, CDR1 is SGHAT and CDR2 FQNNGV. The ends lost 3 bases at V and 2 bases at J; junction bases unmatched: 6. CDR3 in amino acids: CASSFGQGAGNQPQHF. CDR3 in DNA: TGTGCCAGCAGCTTCGGACAGGGCGCCGGCAATCAGCCCCAGCATTTT.

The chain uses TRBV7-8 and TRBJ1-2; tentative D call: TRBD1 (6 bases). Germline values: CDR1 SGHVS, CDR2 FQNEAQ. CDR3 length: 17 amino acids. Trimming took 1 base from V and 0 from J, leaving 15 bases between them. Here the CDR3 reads CASSLGTVPRSNYGYTF. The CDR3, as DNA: TGTGCCAGCAGCTTAGGGACAGTACCAAGATCTAACTATGGCTACACCTTC.

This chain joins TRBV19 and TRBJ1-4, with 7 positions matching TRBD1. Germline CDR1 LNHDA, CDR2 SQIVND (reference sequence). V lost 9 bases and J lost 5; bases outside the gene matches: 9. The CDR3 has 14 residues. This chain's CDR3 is CARFDRDRNEKLFF. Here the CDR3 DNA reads TGTGCCAGATTCGACCGGGACAGAAATGAAAAACTGTTTTTT. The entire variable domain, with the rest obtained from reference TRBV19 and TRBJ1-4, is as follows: DGGITQSPKYLFRKEGQNVTLSCEQNLNHDAMYWYRQDPGQGLRLIYYSQIVNDFQKGDIAEGYSVSREKKESFPLTVTSAQKNPTAFYLCARFDRDRNEKLFFGSGTQLSVL.

CDR3 region: CAWSRQGPRLNGEQYF. The CDR3 nucleotides read TGTGCCTGGAGTCGACAGGGTCCTAGACTCAATGGGGAGCAGTACTTC. V gene TRBV30 combines with J gene TRBJ2-7, with TRBD1 matching 7 bases. The CDR3 runs to 16 residues. From germline, CDR1 is GTSNPN and CDR2 SVGIG (reference sequence). V lost 2 bases to trimming and J lost 7 bases; unmatched junction nucleotides: 17.

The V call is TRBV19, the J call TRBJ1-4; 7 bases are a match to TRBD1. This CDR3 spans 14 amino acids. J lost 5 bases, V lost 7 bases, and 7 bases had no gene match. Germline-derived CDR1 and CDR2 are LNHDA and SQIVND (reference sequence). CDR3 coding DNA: TGTGCCAGTACCCCGACAGGGAAGAATGAAAAACTGTTTTTT. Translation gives CASTPTGKNEKLFF.

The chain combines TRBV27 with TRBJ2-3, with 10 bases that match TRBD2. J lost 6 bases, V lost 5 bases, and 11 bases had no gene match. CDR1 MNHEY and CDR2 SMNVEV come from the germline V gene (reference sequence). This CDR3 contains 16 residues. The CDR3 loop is CASSTRTSGGRDTQYF. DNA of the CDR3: TGTGCCAGCAGTACCCGGACTAGCGGAGGTAGGGATACGCAGTATTTT.

CDR3 protein: CASSYSTISDQPQHF. The CDR3 nucleotides are TGTGCCAGCAGTTACTCGACTATATCGGATCAGCCCCAGCATTTT. The genes are TRBV6-6 and TRBJ1-5; D call uncertain. The germline V and J ends were trimmed by 0 bases and 5 bases, with 11 bases remaining between them. The CDR3 sequence is 15 residues long. CDR1 is MNHNY, CDR2 SVGAGI, per germline (reference sequence).

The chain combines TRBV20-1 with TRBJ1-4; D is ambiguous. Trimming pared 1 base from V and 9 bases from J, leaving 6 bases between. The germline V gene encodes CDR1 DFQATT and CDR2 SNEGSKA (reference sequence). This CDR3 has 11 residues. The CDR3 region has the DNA TGCAGTGCTAGAGGGCAGAAAAAACTGTTTTTT. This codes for CSARGQKKLFF.

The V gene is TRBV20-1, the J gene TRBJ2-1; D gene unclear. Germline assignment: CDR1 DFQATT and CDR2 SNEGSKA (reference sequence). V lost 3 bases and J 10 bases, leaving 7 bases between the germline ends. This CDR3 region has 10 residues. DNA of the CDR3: TGCAGTGCTAGTGGCCCGGAGCAGTTCTTC. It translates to CSASGPEQFF.

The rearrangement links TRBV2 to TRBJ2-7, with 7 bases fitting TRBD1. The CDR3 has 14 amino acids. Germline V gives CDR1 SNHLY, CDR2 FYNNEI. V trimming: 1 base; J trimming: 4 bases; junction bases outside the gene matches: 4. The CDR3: CASSEGDSRYEQYF. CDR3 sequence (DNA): TGTGCCAGCAGTGAAGGGGACAGCCGATACGAGCAGTACTTC.

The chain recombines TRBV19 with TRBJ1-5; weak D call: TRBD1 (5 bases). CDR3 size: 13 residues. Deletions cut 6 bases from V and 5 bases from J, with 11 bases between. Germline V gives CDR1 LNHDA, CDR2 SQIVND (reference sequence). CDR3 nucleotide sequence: TGTGCCAGTAGGGGGGAGGGGCATCAGCCCCAGCATTTT. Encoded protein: CASRGEGHQPQHF.

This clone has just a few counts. In DNA form, the CDR3 reads TGTGCCAGCATAAGTGGGGACTCTAAGAATTCACCCCTCCACTTT. Amino acids: CASISGDSKNSPLHF. V is TRBV28 and J is TRBJ1-6, with D possibly being TRBD1 (5 bases). The germline V and J ends were trimmed by 7 bases and 7 bases, with 17 bases remaining between them. The CDR3 is made up of 15 amino acids. The germline V gene encodes CDR1 MDHEN and CDR2 SYDVKM.

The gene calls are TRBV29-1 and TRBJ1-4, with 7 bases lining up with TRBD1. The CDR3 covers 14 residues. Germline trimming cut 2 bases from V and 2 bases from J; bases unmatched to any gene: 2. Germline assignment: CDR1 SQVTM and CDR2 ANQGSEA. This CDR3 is CSVEQGGTNEKLFF. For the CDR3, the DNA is TGCAGCGTTGAACAGGGGGGCACTAATGAAAAACTGTTTTTT.

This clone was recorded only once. DNA for the CDR3: TGTGCCAGCAGTGGCCTTCAGGGGAAGTCTCCCTACGAGCAGTACTTC. This encodes CASSGLQGKSPYEQYF. The gene calls are TRBV6-1 and TRBJ2-7; the D gene is possibly TRBD1 (6 bases). Germline V gene sequence: CDR1 MNHNS, CDR2 SASEGT. CDR3 length: 16 residues. Trimming pared 4 bases from V and 2 bases from J, leaving 18 bases between.

For the CDR3, the DNA is TGTGCCAGCAGCGTGGGACAGGGGCATTCACCCCTCCACTTT. Its translation is CASSVGQGHSPLHF. The chain couples TRBV9 to TRBJ1-6, with 10 bases fitting TRBD1. The CDR3 has 14 residues. V dropped 2 bases and J dropped 8; count of bases not matched to a gene: 1. Germline-derived CDR1 and CDR2 are SGDLS and YYNGEE.

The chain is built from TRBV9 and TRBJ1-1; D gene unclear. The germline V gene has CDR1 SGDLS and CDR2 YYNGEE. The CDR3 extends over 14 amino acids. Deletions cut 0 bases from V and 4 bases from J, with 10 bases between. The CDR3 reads CASSVEGWGTEAFF. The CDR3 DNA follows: TGTGCCAGCAGCGTAGAAGGCTGGGGCACTGAAGCTTTCTTT.

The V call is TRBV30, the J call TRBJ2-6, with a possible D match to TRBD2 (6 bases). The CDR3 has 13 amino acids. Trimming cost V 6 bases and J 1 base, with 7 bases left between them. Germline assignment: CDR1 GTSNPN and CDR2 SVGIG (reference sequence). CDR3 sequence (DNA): TGTGCCTGCGGGACTTCTGGGGCCAACGTCCTGACTTTC. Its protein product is CACGTSGANVLTF.

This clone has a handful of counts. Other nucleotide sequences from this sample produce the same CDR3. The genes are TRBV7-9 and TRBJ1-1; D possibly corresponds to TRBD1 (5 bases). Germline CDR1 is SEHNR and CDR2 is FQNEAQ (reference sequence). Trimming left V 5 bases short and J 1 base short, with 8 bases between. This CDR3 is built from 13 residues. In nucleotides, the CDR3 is TGTGCCAGCAGCCTGACAGAGAACACTGAAGCTTTCTTT. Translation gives CASSLTENTEAFF.

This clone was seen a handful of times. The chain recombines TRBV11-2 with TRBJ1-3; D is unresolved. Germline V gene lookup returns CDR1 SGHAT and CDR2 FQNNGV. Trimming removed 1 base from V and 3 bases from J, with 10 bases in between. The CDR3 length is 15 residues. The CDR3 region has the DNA TGTGCCAGCAGCTTAGCCCCCACAGTTGGAAACACCATATATTTT. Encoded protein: CASSLAPTVGNTIYF.

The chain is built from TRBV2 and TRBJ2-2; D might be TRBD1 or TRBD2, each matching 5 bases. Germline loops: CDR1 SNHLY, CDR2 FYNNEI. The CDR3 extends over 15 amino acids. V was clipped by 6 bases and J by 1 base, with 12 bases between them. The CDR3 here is CASRTGTMNTGELFF. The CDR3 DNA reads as TGTGCCAGCAGGACCGGGACCATGAACACCGGGGAGCTGTTTTTT.

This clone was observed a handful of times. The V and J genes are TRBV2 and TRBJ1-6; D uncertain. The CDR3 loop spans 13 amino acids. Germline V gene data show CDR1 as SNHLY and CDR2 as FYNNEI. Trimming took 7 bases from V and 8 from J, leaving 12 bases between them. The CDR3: CASTYRRDSPLHF. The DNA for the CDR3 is TGTGCCAGCACCTATAGACGGGATTCACCCCTCCACTTT.

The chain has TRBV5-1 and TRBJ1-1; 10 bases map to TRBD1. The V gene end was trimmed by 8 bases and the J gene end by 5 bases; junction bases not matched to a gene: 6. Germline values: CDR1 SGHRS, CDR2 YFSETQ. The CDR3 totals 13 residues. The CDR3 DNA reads TGCGCCAGTTCGACAGGGGGCGCGACTGAAGCTTTCTTT. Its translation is CASSTGGATEAFF.

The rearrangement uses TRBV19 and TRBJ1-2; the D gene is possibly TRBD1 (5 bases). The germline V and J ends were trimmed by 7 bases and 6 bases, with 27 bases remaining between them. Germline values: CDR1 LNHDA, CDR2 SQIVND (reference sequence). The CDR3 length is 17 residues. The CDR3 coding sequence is TGTGCCAGTACCTTTGAGGGCGGGACCGGATATTATGATGGCTACACCTTC. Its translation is CASTFEGGTGYYDGYTF.

CDR3 region: CASSFLAGPGNEQFF. DNA of the CDR3: TGTGCCAGCAGTTTTCTAGCGGGCCCCGGGAATGAGCAGTTCTTC. V and J are TRBV27 and TRBJ2-1, with TRBD2 matching over 8 bases. Germline-derived CDR1 and CDR2 are MNHEY and SMNVEV (reference sequence). After removal of 3 bases from V and 7 bases from J, the junction contained 8 bases not matched to a gene. The CDR3 has 15 amino acids.